A selection of T cell receptor beta chains follows, all from one sample in a study of blood T cell repertoires in COVID-19. Here immunoSEQ multiplex PCR was the method, and the copy in TCRdb shows in-frame clones only, minus some. The sample has roughly 120,000 clones; more than 90% are singletons. Material for sequencing was peripheral blood. These receptors were collected from a man aged 45-65 years with active COVID-19. CDR3s include the opening cysteine and the closing phenylalanine or tryptophan. D genes are given only for firm matches. Clone size is not always given. Where it is, it says once, few, many or a class for expanded clones.

>TRBJ1-2|NA|TRBD1|TRBV24-1
CATSENRGYGYTF
TGTGCCACCAGTGAAAACAGGGGTTATGGCTACACCTTC
>TRBJ2-3|once|NA|TRBV19
CASSITGPSTDTQYF
TGTGCCAGTAGTATAACAGGCCCTAGCACAGATACGCAGTATTTT
>TRBJ2-1|NA|NA|TRBV4-2
CASSPDLSTYNEQFF
TGTGCCAGCAGCCCGGACTTGAGTACCTACAATGAGCAGTTCTTC
>TRBJ2-2|NA|NA|TRBV5-1
CASSLTGRGYTGELFF
TGCGCCAGCAGCTTGACGGGACGGGGGTACACCGGGGAGCTGTTTTTT
>TRBJ2-3|NA|TRBD2|TRBV11-3
CASSYPIAGVPLSTDTQYF
TGTGCCAGCAGCTATCCAATAGCGGGAGTCCCGCTTAGCACAGATACGCAGTATTTT
>TRBJ2-1|NA|TRBD1|TRBV11-2
CASSFTHRGAGSGQFF
TGTGCCAGCAGCTTTACGCACAGGGGGGCCGGTTCTGGGCAGTTCTTC
>TRBJ2-1|NA|NA|TRBV7-8
CASSLPSPYNEQFF
TGTGCCAGCAGCTTACCGAGTCCCTATAATGAGCAGTTCTTC
>TRBJ2-2|NA|TRBD2|TRBV3-1/TRBV3-2
CASSQLGLAVNTGELFF
TGTGCCAGCAGCCAACTCGGACTAGCGGTTAACACCGGGGAGCTGTTTTTT
>TRBJ1-2|NA|TRBD1|TRBV27
CASSRLPRDRGRSGYTF
TGTGCCAGCAGCCGCCTTCCCCGGGACAGGGGGCGGAGTGGCTACACCTTC
>TRBJ1-4|NA|NA|TRBV4-1
CASSQVGTRNEKLFF
TGCGCCAGCAGCCAAGTAGGGACAAGGAATGAAAAACTGTTTTTT
>TRBJ2-5|NA|TRBD2|TRBV11-2
CASSSPGLAGLETQYF
TGTGCCAGCAGCTCACCGGGACTAGCGGGGCTCGAGACCCAGTACTTC
>TRBJ1-2|NA|NA|TRBV6-5
CASSAATVNYGYTF
TGTGCCAGCAGCGCGGCGACGGTGAACTATGGCTACACCTTC
>TRBJ1-6|NA|TRBD1|TRBV7-2
CASSPGQGPNSPLHF
TGTGCCAGCAGCCCGGGACAGGGGCCTAATTCACCCCTCCACTTT
>TRBJ1-1|NA|NA|TRBV19
CASRERQYIPATEAFF
TGTGCCAGTAGGGAAAGACAGTATATTCCGGCCACTGAAGCTTTCTTT
>TRBJ1-1|NA|NA|TRBV7-3
CASSLGGSMNTEAFF
TGTGCCAGCAGCTTAGGGGGGAGCATGAACACTGAAGCTTTCTTT
>TRBJ1-4|NA|NA|TRBV7-6
CASSLGSTGSEKLFF
TGTGCCAGCAGCTTAGGGTCGACAGGCAGCGAAAAACTGTTTTTT
>TRBJ2-3|NA|TRBD1|TRBV9
CASSPRGQAITDTQYF
TGTGCCAGCAGCCCACGGGGACAGGCGATCACAGATACGCAGTATTTT
>TRBJ2-1|NA|TRBD2|TRBV27
CASSFTSGYEQFF
TGTGCCAGCAGTTTTACTAGCGGCTATGAGCAGTTCTTC
>TRBJ1-1|NA|NA|TRBV7-2
CASSLVRGGRNTEAFF
TGTGCCAGCAGCTTAGTTCGGGGAGGGAGGAACACTGAAGCTTTCTTT
>TRBJ2-2|NA|TRBD2|TRBV9
CASSGGLNTGELFF
TGTGCCAGTAGCGGGGGGCTCAACACCGGGGAGCTGTTTTTT
>TRBJ2-4|NA|NA|TRBV6-1
CASSGTGFGAKNIQYF
TGTGCCAGCAGTGGCACAGGGTTCGGGGCCAAAAACATTCAGTACTTC
>TRBJ2-2|NA|TRBD1|TRBV24-1
CATSDLGQGAGITGELFF
TGTGCCACCAGTGATCTGGGACAGGGGGCTGGTATCACCGGGGAGCTGTTTTTT
>TRBJ1-6|once|TRBD1|TRBV27
CASSQGVNSPLHF
TGTGCCAGCAGTCAGGGGGTTAATTCACCCCTCCACTTT
>TRBJ1-5|NA|TRBD1|TRBV6-4
CASSVDRDQPQHF
TGTGCCAGCAGTGTGGACAGGGATCAGCCCCAGCATTTT
>TRBJ2-5|NA|TRBD1|TRBV5-5
CASSLVMTDRVRQETQYF
TGTGCCAGCAGCTTGGTTATGACGGACAGGGTACGCCAAGAGACCCAGTACTTC
>TRBJ1-2|NA|TRBD1|TRBV28
CASSLSGGGYTF
TGTGCCAGCAGTTTATCAGGGGGGGGCTACACCTTC
>TRBJ2-3|NA|TRBD2|TRBV18
CASSPPSGASTDTQYF
TGTGCCAGCTCACCACCTAGCGGGGCCAGCACAGATACGCAGTATTTT
>TRBJ1-5|once|TRBD1|TRBV5-1
CASSWGQGGQPQHF
TGCGCCAGCAGCTGGGGACAGGGGGGCCAGCCCCAGCATTTT
>TRBJ1-6|few|TRBD1|TRBV15
CATSGRDSRNSPLHF
TGTGCCACCAGCGGCAGGGACAGCCGAAATTCACCCCTCCACTTT
>TRBJ1-2|NA|NA|TRBV12-3/TRBV12-4
CASSGPGEGYTF
TGTGCCAGCAGCGGTCCAGGGGAGGGCTACACCTTC
>TRBJ1-2|NA|NA|TRBV6-5
CASSYSGTRGYTF
TGTGCCAGCAGTTACTCGGGGACACGAGGCTACACCTTC
>TRBJ2-3|NA|NA|TRBV25-1
CASSEPARGDTQYF
TGTGCCAGCAGTGAACCCGCAAGAGGGGATACGCAGTATTTT
>TRBJ2-7|NA|TRBD2|TRBV7-2
CASSLREGGLAGFYEQYF
TGTGCCAGCAGCTTACGGGAAGGTGGGCTAGCGGGGTTCTACGAGCAGTACTTC